The T cell receptor (beta chain) under discussion was sequenced for a study of siplizumab effects on memory and regulatory T cells. With respect to this clone: Its specificity is not known.

TCR templates, roughly 10^5 per sample, were assayed. TCRdb's table, derived via immunoSEQ multiplex PCR, lists solely in-frame clones and lacks some. The table has tens of thousands of clones, over 85% seen once. Trimming removed 6 bases at V and 0 bases at J, with 8 bases between. The CDR3 consists of 13 residues. CDR1 and CDR2 (germline): SGHRS, YFSETQ. Study-wide results and limits: Of the alloreactive clones, only a minor fraction mapped to unstimulated subsets. On average, about 70% of mappable alloreactive CD4+ clones were Treg-derived under siplizumab, against about 25% in controls. Phenotypic classification as naive or memory proved unattainable for roughly 75-96% of proliferating CD4+ or CD8+ clones.

The sequencing sample was made of non-Treg CD4+ T cells sorted from blood. V usage is TRBV5-1 and J usage is TRBJ2-3; unclear D gene. The sequence was collected from a human donor in good health. The CDR3 loop is CASNDPSTDTQYF. CDR3 nucleotides: TGCGCCAGCAACGACCCTAGCACAGATACGCAGTATTTT.